This TCR beta chain was observed in a study of regulatory T cells in long-lasting Graves disease. The CDR3 has 15 residues. Germline lookup yields CDR1 LGHDT and CDR2 YNNKEL (reference sequence). The V end lost 1 base, the J end lost 2 bases, and 11 bases lay between the germline ends. This clonotype was seen ten or more times. Time point here: newly diagnosed GD, antithyroid drugs for less than 3 months. There was RNA extracted from PBMCs, and the TCR library was made from it. Sequencing libraries for TCR beta were prepared with iRepertoire HTBI primers and Arm-PCR of CDR3 regions. Using its own MiXCR run on the multiplex PCR reads, TCRdb lists one record per CDR3 protein. The sample lists approximately 480,000 distinct CDR3 sequences, roughly 16% occurring once. Another study also made use of these data, one on T cells in Graves' hyperthyroidism and ophthalmopathy. That paper states: Most thyroid clonotypes that were expanded above 0.001 also turned up in blood.

This specimen was peripheral blood mononuclear cells (PBMCs), taken at new diagnosis, from a patient treated with antithyroid drugs. This receptor was identified in a man aged 40-49 years with Graves disease. The chain has TRBV3-1 and TRBJ2-5; tentative D call: TRBD2 (5 bases). CDR3 DNA sequence: TGTGCCAGCAGCCAAGGTCCCGGGGTACAAGAGACCCAGTACTTC. It encodes CASSQGPGVQETQYF.